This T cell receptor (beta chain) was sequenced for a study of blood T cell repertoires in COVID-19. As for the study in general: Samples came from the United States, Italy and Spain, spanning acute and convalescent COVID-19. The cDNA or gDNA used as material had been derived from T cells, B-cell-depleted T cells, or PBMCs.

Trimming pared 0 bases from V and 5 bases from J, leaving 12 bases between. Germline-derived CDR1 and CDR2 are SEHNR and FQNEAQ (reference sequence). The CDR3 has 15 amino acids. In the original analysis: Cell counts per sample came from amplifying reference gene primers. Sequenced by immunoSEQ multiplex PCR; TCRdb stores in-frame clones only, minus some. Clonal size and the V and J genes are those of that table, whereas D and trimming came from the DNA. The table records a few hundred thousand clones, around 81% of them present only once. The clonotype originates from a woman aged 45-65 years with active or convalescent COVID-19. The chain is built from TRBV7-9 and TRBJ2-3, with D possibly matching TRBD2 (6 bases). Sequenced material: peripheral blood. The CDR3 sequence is CASSLASGVQDTQYF. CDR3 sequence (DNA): TGTGCCAGCAGCTTAGCGTCGGGAGTTCAAGATACGCAGTATTTT. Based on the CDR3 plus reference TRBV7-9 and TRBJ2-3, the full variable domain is DTGVSQNPRHKITKRGQNVTFRCDPISEHNRLYWYRQTLGQGPEFLTYFQNEAQLEKSRLLSDRFSAERPKGSFSTLEIQRTEQGDSAMYLCASSLASGVQDTQYFGPGTRLTVL.